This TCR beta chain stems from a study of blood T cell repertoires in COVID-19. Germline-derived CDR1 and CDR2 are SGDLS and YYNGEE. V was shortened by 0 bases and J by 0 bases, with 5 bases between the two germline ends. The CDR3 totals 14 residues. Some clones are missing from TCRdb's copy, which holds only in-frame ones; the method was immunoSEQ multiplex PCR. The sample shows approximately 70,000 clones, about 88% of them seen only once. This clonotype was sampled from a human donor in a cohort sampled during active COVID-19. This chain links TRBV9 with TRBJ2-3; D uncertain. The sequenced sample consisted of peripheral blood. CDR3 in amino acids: CASSVEASTDTQYF. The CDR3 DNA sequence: TGTGCCAGCAGCGTAGAAGCTAGCACAGATACGCAGTATTTT. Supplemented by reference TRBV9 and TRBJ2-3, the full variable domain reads DSGVTQTPKHLITATGQRVTLRCSPRSGDLSVYWYQQSLDQGLQFLIQYYNGEERAKGNILERFSAQQFPDLHSELNLSSLELGDSALYFCASSVEASTDTQYFGPGTRLTVL.